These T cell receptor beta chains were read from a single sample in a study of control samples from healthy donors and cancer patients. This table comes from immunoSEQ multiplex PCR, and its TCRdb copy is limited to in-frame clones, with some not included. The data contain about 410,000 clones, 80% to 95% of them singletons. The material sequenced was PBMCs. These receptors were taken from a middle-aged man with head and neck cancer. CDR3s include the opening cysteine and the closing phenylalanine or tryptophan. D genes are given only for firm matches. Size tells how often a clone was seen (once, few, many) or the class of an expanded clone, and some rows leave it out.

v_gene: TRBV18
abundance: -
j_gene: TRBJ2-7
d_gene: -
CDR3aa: CASSAIRALASKNSSYEQYF
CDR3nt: TGTGCCAGCTCAGCAATAAGGGCTTTGGCTAGTAAGAACAGCTCCTACGAGCAGTACTTC

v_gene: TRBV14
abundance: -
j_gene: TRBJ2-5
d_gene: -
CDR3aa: CASSPHRDGTQYF
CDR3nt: TGTGCCAGCAGCCCTCACAGGGACGGGACCCAGTACTTC

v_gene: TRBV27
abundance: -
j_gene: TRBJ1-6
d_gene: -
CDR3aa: CASSLLRQGGSPLHF
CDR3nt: TGTGCCAGCAGTTTATTGAGGCAGGGAGGTTCACCCCTCCACTTT

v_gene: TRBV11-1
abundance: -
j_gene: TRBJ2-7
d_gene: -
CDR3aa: CASSLGGRIYEQYF
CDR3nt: TGTGCCAGCAGCTTAGGAGGGAGGATCTACGAGCAGTACTTC

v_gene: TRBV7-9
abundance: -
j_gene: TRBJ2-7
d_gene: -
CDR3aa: CASSLTGTTTYEQYF
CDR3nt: TGTGCCAGCAGCTTAACCGGGACAACCACCTACGAGCAGTACTTC

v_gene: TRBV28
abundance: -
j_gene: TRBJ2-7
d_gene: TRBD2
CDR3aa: CASSLGESGRPHEQYF
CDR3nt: TGTGCCAGCAGTTTGGGGGAAAGCGGGAGGCCCCACGAGCAGTACTTC

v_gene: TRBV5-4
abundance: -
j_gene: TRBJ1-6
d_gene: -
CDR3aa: CASSLGADSPLHF
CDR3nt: TGTGCCAGCAGCTTGGGGGCTGATTCACCCCTCCACTTT

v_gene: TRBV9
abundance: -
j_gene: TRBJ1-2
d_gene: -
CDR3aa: CASSDKGGNYGYTF
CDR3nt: TGTGCCAGCAGCGATAAGGGGGGGAATTATGGCTACACCTTC

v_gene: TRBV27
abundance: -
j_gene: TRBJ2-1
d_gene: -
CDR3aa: CASSLSWGAVTHEQFF
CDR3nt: TGTGCCAGCAGTTTATCGTGGGGGGCCGTCACACATGAGCAGTTCTTC

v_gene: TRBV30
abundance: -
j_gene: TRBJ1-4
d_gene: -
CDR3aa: CAWSVPGGINEKLFF
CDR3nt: TGTGCCTGGAGTGTACCCGGGGGCATCAATGAAAAACTGTTTTTT

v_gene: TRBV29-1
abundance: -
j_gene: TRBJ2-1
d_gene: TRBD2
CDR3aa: CSVSEVGGTRNEQFF
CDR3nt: TGCAGCGTCTCAGAGGTGGGGGGGACGCGCAATGAGCAGTTCTTC

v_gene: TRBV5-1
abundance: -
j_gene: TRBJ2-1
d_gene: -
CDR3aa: CASSLGFRQGGRDEQFF
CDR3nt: TGCGCCAGCAGCTTGGGTTTCAGGCAGGGGGGAAGAGATGAGCAGTTCTTC

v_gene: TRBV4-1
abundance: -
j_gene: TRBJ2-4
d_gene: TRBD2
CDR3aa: CASSGGGLDKNIQYF
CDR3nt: TGCGCCAGCAGCGGGGGAGGGCTGGACAAAAACATTCAGTACTTC

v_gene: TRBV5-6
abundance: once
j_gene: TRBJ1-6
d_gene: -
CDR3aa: CASSLGRNNSPLHF
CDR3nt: TGTGCCAGCAGCTTAGGCAGAAATAATTCACCCCTCCACTTT

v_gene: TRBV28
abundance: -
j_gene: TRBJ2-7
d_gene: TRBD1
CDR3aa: CASSYLPGQGYEQYF
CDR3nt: TGTGCCAGCAGTTACCTTCCGGGACAGGGCTACGAGCAGTACTTC

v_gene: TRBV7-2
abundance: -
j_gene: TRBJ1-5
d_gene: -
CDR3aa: CASNLVGQPQHF
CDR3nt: TGTGCCAGCAACCTGGTAGGACAGCCCCAGCATTTT

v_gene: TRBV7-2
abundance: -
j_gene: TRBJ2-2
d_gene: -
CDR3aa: CASSPPGARLEELFF
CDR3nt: TGTGCCAGCAGCCCTCCAGGGGCTAGGTTGGAAGAGCTGTTTTTT

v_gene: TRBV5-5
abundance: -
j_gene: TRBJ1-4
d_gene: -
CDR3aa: CASSSTGLNEKLFF
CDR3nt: TGTGCCAGCAGCTCTACAGGGCTGAATGAAAAACTGTTTTTT

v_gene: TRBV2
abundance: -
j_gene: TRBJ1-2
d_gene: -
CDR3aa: CASSDSNYGYTF
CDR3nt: TGTGCCAGCTCGGACAGTAACTATGGCTACACCTTC

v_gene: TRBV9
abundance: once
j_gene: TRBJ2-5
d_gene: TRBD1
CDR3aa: CASSGDSSRETQYF
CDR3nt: TGTGCCAGCAGCGGGGACAGCTCTAGGGAGACCCAGTACTTC

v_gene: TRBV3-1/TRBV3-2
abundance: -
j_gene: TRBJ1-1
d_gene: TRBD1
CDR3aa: CASSQAPGQITEAFF
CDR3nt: TGTGCCAGCAGCCAAGCCCCGGGACAGATAACTGAAGCTTTCTTT

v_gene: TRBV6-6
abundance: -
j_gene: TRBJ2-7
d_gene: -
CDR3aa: CASSPGGLGEQYF
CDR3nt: TGTGCCAGCAGCCCTGGGGGTCTAGGTGAGCAGTACTTC

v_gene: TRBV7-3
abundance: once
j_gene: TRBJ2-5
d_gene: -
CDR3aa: CASSRTGLGQETQYF
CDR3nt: TGTGCCAGCAGCAGAACAGGGTTGGGGCAAGAGACCCAGTACTTC

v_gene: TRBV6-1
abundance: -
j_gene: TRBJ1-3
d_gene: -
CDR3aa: CASSEGGRGNTIYF
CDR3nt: TGTGCCAGCAGTGAAGGGGGGCGCGGAAACACCATATATTTT

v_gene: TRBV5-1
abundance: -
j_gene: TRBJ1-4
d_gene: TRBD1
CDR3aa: CASSLRGTGLLGSTNEKLFF
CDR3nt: TGCGCCAGCAGCTTGCGTGGGACAGGGCTCTTAGGGTCAACTAATGAAAAACTGTTTTTT

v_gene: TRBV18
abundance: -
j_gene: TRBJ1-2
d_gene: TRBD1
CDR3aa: CASSPDRGYGYTF
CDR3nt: TGTGCCAGCTCACCGGACAGGGGGTATGGCTACACCTTC

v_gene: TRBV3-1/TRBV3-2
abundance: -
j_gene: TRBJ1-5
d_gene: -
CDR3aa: CASSQEAGNQPQHF
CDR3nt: TGTGCCAGCAGCCAAGAAGCCGGGAATCAGCCCCAGCATTTT

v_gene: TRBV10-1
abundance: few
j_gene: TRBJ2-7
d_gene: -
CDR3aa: CASSDSLANGLHEQYF
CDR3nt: TGCGCCAGCAGTGACAGCCTGGCAAATGGTCTCCACGAGCAGTACTTC

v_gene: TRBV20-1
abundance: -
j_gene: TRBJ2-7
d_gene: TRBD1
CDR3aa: CSAQQGGEQYF
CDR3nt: TGCAGTGCGCAACAGGGGGGCGAGCAGTACTTC

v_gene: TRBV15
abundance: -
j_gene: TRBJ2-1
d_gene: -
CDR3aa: CATSRASGLGEQFF
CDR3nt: TGTGCCACCAGCAGAGCCAGCGGCTTGGGTGAGCAGTTCTTC

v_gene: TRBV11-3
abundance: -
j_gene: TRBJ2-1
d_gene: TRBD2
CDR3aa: CASSVRSSGASSYNEQFF
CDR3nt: TGTGCCAGCAGCGTACGGTCTAGCGGGGCTAGCTCCTACAATGAGCAGTTCTTC

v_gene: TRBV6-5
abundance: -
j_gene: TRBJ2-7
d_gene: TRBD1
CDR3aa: CASITGQGYGEQYF
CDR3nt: TGTGCCAGCATTACGGGACAGGGGTATGGCGAGCAGTACTTC

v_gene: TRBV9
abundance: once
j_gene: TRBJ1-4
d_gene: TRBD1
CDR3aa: CASSVAGTGGTNEKLFF
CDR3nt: TGTGCCAGCAGCGTAGCCGGGACAGGAGGAACTAATGAAAAACTGTTTTTT

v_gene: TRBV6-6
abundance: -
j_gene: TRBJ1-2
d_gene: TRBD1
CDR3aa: CASTLLDRVAYGYTF
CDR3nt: TGTGCCAGCACCCTCTTGGACAGGGTTGCCTATGGCTACACCTTC

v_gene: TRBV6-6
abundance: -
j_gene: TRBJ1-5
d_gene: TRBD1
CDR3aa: CASRLQGGYQPQHF
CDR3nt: TGTGCCAGCAGATTACAGGGGGGGTATCAGCCCCAGCATTTT

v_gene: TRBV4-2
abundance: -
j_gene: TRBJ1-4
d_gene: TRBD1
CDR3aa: CASYPVGDRGNEKLFF
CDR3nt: TGTGCCAGCTATCCGGTGGGGGACAGGGGCAATGAAAAACTGTTTTTT

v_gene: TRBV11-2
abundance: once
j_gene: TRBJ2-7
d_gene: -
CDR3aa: CASSLDLPLFYEQYF
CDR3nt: TGTGCCAGCAGCTTAGACCTTCCCCTTTTCTACGAGCAGTACTTC

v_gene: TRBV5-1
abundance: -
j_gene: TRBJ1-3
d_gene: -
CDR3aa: CASSLGISGNTIYF
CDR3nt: TGCGCCAGCAGCTTGGGCATCTCTGGAAACACCATATATTTT

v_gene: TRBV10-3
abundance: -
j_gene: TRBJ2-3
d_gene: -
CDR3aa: CAISEHVVKAGTPGTDTQYF
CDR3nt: TGTGCCATCAGTGAGCACGTCGTCAAAGCCGGGACCCCGGGGACAGATACGCAGTATTTT

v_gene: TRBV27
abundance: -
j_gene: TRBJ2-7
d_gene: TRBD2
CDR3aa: CASSFGQRGYEQYF
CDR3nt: TGTGCCAGCAGTTTCGGTCAGCGGGGCTACGAGCAGTACTTC

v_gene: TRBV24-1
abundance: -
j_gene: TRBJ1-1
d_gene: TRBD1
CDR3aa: CATSDPRTGLNTEAFF
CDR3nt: TGTGCCACCAGTGACCCAAGGACAGGGCTGAACACTGAAGCTTTCTTT

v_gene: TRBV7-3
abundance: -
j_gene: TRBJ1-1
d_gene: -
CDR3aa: CASSLLGQSEAFF
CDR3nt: TGTGCCAGCAGCTTACTAGGGCAATCGGAAGCTTTCTTT

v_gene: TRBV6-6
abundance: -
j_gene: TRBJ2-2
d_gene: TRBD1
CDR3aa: CASSLTGGDTGELFF
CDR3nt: TGTGCCAGCAGCTTGACAGGGGGCGACACCGGGGAGCTGTTTTTT

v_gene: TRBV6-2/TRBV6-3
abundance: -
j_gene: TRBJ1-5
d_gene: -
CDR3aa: CASSYDSSNQPQHF
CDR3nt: TGTGCCAGCAGTTACGACAGTTCCAATCAGCCCCAGCATTTT

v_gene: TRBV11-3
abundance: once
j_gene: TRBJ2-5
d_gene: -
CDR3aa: CASSLHDETQYF
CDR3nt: TGTGCCAGCAGCTTACATGACGAGACCCAGTACTTC

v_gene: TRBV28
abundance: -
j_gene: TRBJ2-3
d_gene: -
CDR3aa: CASTQESDGTDTQYF
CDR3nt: TGTGCCAGCACCCAGGAGAGTGACGGCACAGATACGCAGTATTTT